These T cell receptor beta chains were read from a single sample in a study of cytomegalovirus exposure and HLA in healthy donors. Using immunoSEQ multiplex PCR, the repertoire was profiled, and TCRdb retains in-frame clones only, with some absent. The table records 120,000 to 150,000 clones, 75% to 80% of them present only once. The specimen sequenced was PBMCs. The receptors originated from a male donor in good health and CMV-seronegative. The CDR3 runs from the conserved cysteine through the conserved F or W. The D gene is left open where the match is weak. Not all rows give a size; the values are once, few, many and, for expanded clones, a class.

v_gene,d_gene,j_gene,abundance,CDR3nt,CDR3aa
TRBV30,NA,TRBJ2-3,NA,TGTGCCTGGCTTAGCGATAGCACAGATACGCAGTATTTT,CAWLSDSTDTQYF
TRBV9,NA,TRBJ2-1,NA,TGTGCCAGCAGCATCCTTAATAGCGCCAATGAGCAGTTCTTC,CASSILNSANEQFF
TRBV6-1,TRBD1,TRBJ2-7,NA,TGTGCCAGCAGGGACAGGGGGATTCATAAGCAGTACTTC,CASRDRGIHKQYF
TRBV11-3,TRBD2,TRBJ2-5,NA,TGTGCCAGCAGCGAAGGACTAGCGGGGCCTGGAGGAGAGACCCAGTACTTC,CASSEGLAGPGGETQYF
TRBV11-2,TRBD1,TRBJ2-7,NA,TGTGCCAGCAGCCCCGGGACAGGGTGGTCCTACGAGCAGTACTTC,CASSPGTGWSYEQYF
TRBV7-9,TRBD2,TRBJ2-2,once,TGTGCCAGCAGCCGGGGGGCCGGGGAGCTGTTTTTT,CASSRGAGELFF
TRBV30,NA,TRBJ1-1,few,TGTGCCTGGAGTAATGGGCAGTGTGCTTTCTTT,CAWSNGQCAFF
TRBV29-1,TRBD1,TRBJ2-7,NA,TGCAGCGTGGCCCCCGGGACAGGGGGTTACGAGCAGTACTTC,CSVAPGTGGYEQYF
TRBV5-1,NA,TRBJ2-3,NA,TGCGCCAGTCACCGGGACAACTCAGATACGCAGTATTTT,CASHRDNSDTQYF
TRBV5-1,NA,TRBJ1-1,few,TGCGCCAGCAGCGCCGACGAGAGTACGGGAGCTTTCTTT,CASSADESTGAFF
TRBV6-6,TRBD2,TRBJ2-1,NA,TGTGCCAGCAGCCCCACTAGCGGGCTCAACAATGAGCAGTTCTTC,CASSPTSGLNNEQFF
TRBV30,NA,TRBJ1-1,NA,TGTGCCTGGAGTTCAGACAGGCGGACGGGGACTGAAGCTTTCTTT,CAWSSDRRTGTEAFF
TRBV19,NA,TRBJ1-1,NA,TGTGCCAGCCTCTCGAGAGGGCCGAACACTGAAGCTTTCTTT,CASLSRGPNTEAFF
TRBV7-9,TRBD1,TRBJ2-5,NA,TGTGCCAGCAGCTCCCGGGACAGGGGAAAACAAGAGACCCAGTACTTC,CASSSRDRGKQETQYF
TRBV6-1,TRBD2,TRBJ2-3,NA,TGTGCCAGCAGTGAAGATGAGCGGGAGGTACAAGATACGCAGTATTTT,CASSEDEREVQDTQYF
TRBV27,NA,TRBJ2-5,NA,TGTGCCAGCACCCCTTCCTACGGGGGGCGGAAGACCCAGTACTTC,CASTPSYGGRKTQYF